Following are 17 T cell receptor beta chains from one sample sequenced in a study of T cells after posttransplantation cyclophosphamide. Sequencing used immunoSEQ multiplex PCR; TCRdb keeps in-frame clones, though not all of them. The table includes tens of thousands of clones, 95% to 98% detected once. Cells defined as naive were viable CD3+CD4+ or CD3+CD8+ and CCR7+CD45RA+CD45RO-CD95-CD27+CD28+. Sequenced: naive CD4+ T cells sorted from PBMCs. Every receptor here comes from a man between 45 and 60 years old in good health, CMV-negative, and a related stem cell transplant donor.

V usage is TRBV6-5 and J usage is TRBJ2-7; D may be TRBD1 (6 bases). Trimming left V 4 bases short and J 3 bases short, with 13 bases between. The CDR3 extends over 14 amino acids. In germline, CDR1 is MNHEY, CDR2 SVGAGI. As DNA, the CDR3 is TGTGCCAGCAGTTTCCGGGACATTTTCTACGAGCAGTACTTC. Protein product: CASSFRDIFYEQYF.

The rearrangement links TRBV27 to TRBJ2-7; 8 bases match TRBD1. CDR1 and CDR2 (germline): MNHEY, SMNVEV (reference sequence). This CDR3 region has 13 residues. V trimming: 2 bases; J trimming: 9 bases; junction bases outside the gene matches: 6. The CDR3 DNA follows: TGTGCCAGCAGTTTAAGGTCCGGGACAGGGCAGTACTTC. Residues: CASSLRSGTGQYF.

This clone came up once. CDR3 DNA sequence: TGTGCCACTGGGGGAGGGAACTATGGCTACACCTTC. As protein: CATGGGNYGYTF. The J gene is TRBJ1-2, the V gene TRBV6-1, with a tentative D call TRBD1 (5 bases). V was cut by 10 bases and J by 2 bases, with 11 bases left in between. The CDR3 runs 12 residues. CDR1 is MNHNS, CDR2 SASEGT, per germline.

The CDR3 DNA reads as TGTGCCACAACGGGGCTAGCGGGCACCGGGGAGCTGTTTTTT. Protein: CATTGLAGTGELFF. This chain joins TRBV6-5 and TRBJ2-2; TRBD2 agrees at 8 bases. V dropped 10 bases and J dropped 4; count of bases not matched to a gene: 8. CDR1 MNHEY and CDR2 SVGAGI come from the germline V gene. The CDR3 runs to 14 residues.

The J gene is TRBJ1-2, the V gene TRBV29-1; 7 bases fit TRBD1. V shed 0 bases, J shed 5 bases, and the junction held 9 bases outside the gene matches. This CDR3 has 15 residues. The germline V gene encodes CDR1 SQVTM and CDR2 ANQGSEA. Here the CDR3 DNA reads TGCAGCGTTGAAGATACGACAGGGAAGGGGTATGGCTACACCTTC. This encodes CSVEDTTGKGYGYTF.

The chain links TRBV7-3 to TRBJ2-1; 9 bases map to TRBD1. CDR3 length equals 17 residues. Germline CDR1 SGHTA, CDR2 FQGTGA. J lost 1 base, V lost 4 bases, and 8 bases had no gene match. The CDR3 nucleotides are TGTGCCAGCAGCTCCAGGCCGGGACAGGGTTCCTACAATGAGCAGTTCTTC. Translated: CASSSRPGQGSYNEQFF.

The chain couples TRBV5-6 to TRBJ2-2; 11 nucleotides align to TRBD2. Per germline, CDR1 SGHDT and CDR2 YYEEEE. This CDR3 region has 17 residues. With 4 bases clipped from V and 0 bases from J, the junction kept 5 bases outside the gene matches. CDR3 sequence: CASSQTSGTTNTGELFF. The DNA for the CDR3 is TGTGCCAGCAGCCAGACTAGCGGGACCACGAACACCGGGGAGCTGTTTTTT.

This chain links TRBV10-3 with TRBJ2-7, with D uncertain. In germline, CDR1 is ENHRY, CDR2 SYGVKD. CDR3 length: 13 amino acids. V was cut by 6 bases and J by 2 bases, with 11 bases left in between. As DNA, the CDR3 is TGTGCCATCAGGTTGGCAGGCACCTACGAGCAGTACTTC. This gives the protein CAIRLAGTYEQYF.

In this sample, this clone turned up a few times. The chain couples TRBV18 to TRBJ2-1; tentative D call: TRBD1 (5 bases). V was cut by 3 bases and J by 4 bases, with 7 bases left in between. Germline V CDR1 and CDR2: KGHSH, LQKENI. CDR3 length equals 13 residues. CDR3 loop: CASSPNRYNEQFF. Written as DNA, the CDR3 is TGTGCCAGCTCACCGAACAGGTACAATGAGCAGTTCTTC.

A single count supports this clone. The chain couples TRBV15 to TRBJ2-3, with 9 positions matching TRBD2. CDR1 and CDR2 (germline): LNHNV, YYDKDF (reference sequence). V was pared by 7 bases and J by 3 bases, with 2 bases of the junction left unmatched. The CDR3 sequence is 13 residues long. DNA of the CDR3: TGTGCCACCAAGCTAGCGGGAACAGATACGCAGTATTTT. Translated, it gives CATKLAGTDTQYF.

The chain recombines TRBV9 with TRBJ2-3; possible D gene TRBD2, 5 bases. The CDR3 length is 15 residues. Germline loops: CDR1 SGDLS, CDR2 YYNGEE. V was trimmed by 2 bases and J by 0 bases, leaving 10 bases between them. The CDR3 loop reads CASSVRRESTDTQYF. DNA for the CDR3: TGTGCCAGCAGCGTCCGTCGGGAAAGCACAGATACGCAGTATTTT.

The V call is TRBV27, the J call TRBJ1-2; 11 positions agree with TRBD1. The CDR3 covers 17 residues. CDR1 is MNHEY, CDR2 SMNVEV, per germline (reference sequence). V trimming: 3 bases; J trimming: 1 base; junction bases outside the gene matches: 7. The CDR3 loop is CASSLQDRGRNNYGYTF. The CDR3 nucleotides are TGTGCCAGCAGTTTGCAGGACAGGGGGCGGAATAACTATGGCTACACCTTC.

On this clone itself: The sample carries other DNA sequences with the same CDR3. The V and J genes are TRBV5-1 and TRBJ2-2; D is perhaps TRBD1 (5 bases). V lost 3 bases and J lost 4, with 10 bases in between. Looked up from germline, CDR1 is SGHRS and CDR2 is YFSETQ. The CDR3 is made up of 14 amino acids. CDR3 coding DNA: TGCGCCAGCAGCTCAAGGGGTCCCACCGGGGAGCTGTTTTTT. It yields the protein CASSSRGPTGELFF.

The chain links TRBV6-5 to TRBJ1-2; 8 bases agree with TRBD1. V shed 2 bases, J shed 4 bases, and the junction held 6 bases outside the gene matches. Looked up from germline, CDR1 is MNHEY and CDR2 is SVGAGI. The length of the CDR3 is 15 residues. The CDR3 nucleotides read TGTGCCAGCAGTTACGAGGGACAGGCTAGCTATGGCTACACCTTC. It specifies CASSYEGQASYGYTF.

The CDR3 region is CASSQLVGETQYF. CDR3 sequence (DNA): TGCGCCAGCAGCCAACTAGTAGGAGAGACCCAGTACTTC. The rearrangement uses TRBV4-1 and TRBJ2-5; D gene uncertain. The CDR3 is 13 amino acids. V was shortened by 2 bases and J by 4 bases, with 8 bases between the two germline ends. Germline V gives CDR1 MGHRA, CDR2 YSYEKL.

V gene TRBV4-2 combines with J gene TRBJ2-3, with 7 bases matching TRBD2. In germline, CDR1 is LGHNA, CDR2 YNFKEQ. There are 18 residues in the CDR3. V was clipped by 1 base and J by 2 bases; unmatched bases: 12. The DNA of the CDR3 is TGTGCCAGCAGCCAAGGGACTAGTCTTTTATCCCCCACAGATACGCAGTATTTT. It encodes CASSQGTSLLSPTDTQYF.

This chain joins TRBV7-2 and TRBJ2-3; perhaps TRBD2 as D (7 bases). Deletions cut 1 base from V and 7 bases from J, with 18 bases between. Germline CDR1 is SGHTA and CDR2 is FQGNSA. The CDR3 consists of 16 residues. Written as DNA, the CDR3 is TGTGCCAGCAGCTTAGGGGCGGGGGCGGAGGTAAATACGCAGTATTTT. It is translated as CASSLGAGAEVNTQYF.